This T cell receptor beta chain was retrieved from a study of blood T cells in healthy people across ages. With a J-beta primer mix and a sample-barcoded 5' primer, a second PCR ran about 6 to 11 cycles. TCRdb reanalysed the 5' RACE reads using MiXCR and keeps one entry per CDR3 protein. The repertoire includes roughly 1 million distinct CDR3 sequences, approximately 25% of them detected once, and approximately 0.75% sits in the top ten. CDR1 and CDR2 (germline): MGHRA, YSYEKL. The CDR3 has 15 residues. V shed 4 bases and J shed 2 bases, with 12 bases lying between them. These data were also reused for a study on T cells of mothers and their children. That work adds: Thymic selection molds TCR recombination output in a comparable way in related and unrelated pairs.

Material: blood. The sequence was collected from a girl aged 2-10 years in good health. The rearrangement links TRBV4-1 to TRBJ1-5; D ambiguous. CDR3 residues: CASSPAVYGNQPQHF. Written as DNA, the CDR3 is TGCGCCAGCAGCCCGGCAGTGTATGGCAATCAGCCCCAGCATTTT.